This paragraph covers one T cell receptor (beta chain) sequence. The antigen is unknown. This sample stems from a study of CD8+CD57+ T cells in acquired aplastic anemia. Study overall: Sorted CD4+ and CD8+ cells gave a mean 3.2 ug DNA, range roughly 0.2 to 27.4 ug. Among healthy donors, CD4+ cells averaged roughly 11 million reads.

Investigators profiled TCR beta VDJ and CDR3 from genomic DNA template. TCRdb independently ran MiXCR on the reads; one entry per CDR3 protein. The table includes about 160,000 distinct CDR3 sequences, just under 45% detected once. Regarding the study as a whole: Found in both controls and patients were about 30 CD8+ CDR3 sequences. Patients were compared with controls for CD8+ Simpson's diversity, and no significant difference emerged.

The CDR3 loop spans 15 amino acids. Germline assignment: CDR1 SNHLY and CDR2 FYNNEI. Germline trimming cut 1 base from V and 4 bases from J; bases unmatched to any gene: 2. The material sequenced was sorted CD4+, CD8+, or CD8+CD57+ T cells (not recorded which) from PBMCs. The source is a human donor in good health. The V and J genes are TRBV2 and TRBJ1-2; 11 nucleotides match TRBD1. Here the CDR3 reads CASSEGDRGTYGYTF. CDR3 DNA sequence: TGTGCCAGCAGTGAAGGGGACAGGGGGACCTATGGCTACACCTTC.